This T cell receptor (beta chain) was observed in a study of chemoradiotherapy in HPV16-positive cancers. The study's findings and limits: During treatment, candidate HPV-specific clones and E7-related motifs expanded in tumor.

Worth noting for this clone: Its antigen is unknown.

Over chemoradiotherapy, repertoires were sampled more than once. V gave up 5 bases and J gave up 1 base, with 7 bases separating them. This CDR3 is 13 amino acids long. Per germline, CDR1 WSHSY and CDR2 SAAADI. Assay used: immunoSEQ multiplex PCR; TCRdb lists only in-frame clones, some missing. The table includes over 4,000 clones, 74% detected once. The chain uses TRBV10-2 and TRBJ2-3; D gene unclear. The material was tumor tissue, obtained from a patient who underwent chemoradiotherapy. The TCR originated in a human donor with HPV-associated anogenital cancer. In nucleotides, the CDR3 is TGCGCCAGCAGTTCGGGTCGCACAGATACGCAGTATTTT. Its protein product is CASSSGRTDTQYF.